This T cell receptor (beta chain) was sequenced for a study of blood T cells in healthy people across ages. Broader study findings: Per million T cells, TCR beta diversity dropped roughly linearly as age increased. More naive CD4+ cells and higher diversity marked long-lived donors relative to aged donors.

In germline, CDR1 is ENHRY, CDR2 SYGVKD. Trimming stripped 9 bases from V and 0 bases from J, with 12 bases between. The CDR3 totals 13 residues. There are many counts of this clonotype. Its cognate antigen is unknown. Alongside a J-beta primer mix, a sample-barcoded 5' primer served in a second PCR lasting about 7 to 12 cycles. CDR3-containing paired-end reads numbering at least 2.5 million came from each sample. TCRdb called the 5' RACE reads again in MiXCR, with one record for every CDR3 protein. The sample has approximately 1.5 million distinct CDR3 sequences, around 40% seen once. The gene calls are TRBV10-3 and TRBJ2-7; D uncertain. Specimen: blood. This TCR was recovered from a woman in her late teens or twenties in good health. In DNA, the CDR3 is TGTGCCATGGGCGGCACATTCTCCTACGAGCAGTACTTC. Protein product: CAMGGTFSYEQYF.